The 2 T cell receptor beta chains below come from one sample, sequenced in a study of beta chain features in type 1 diabetes. Since all of the isolated RNA was reverse transcribed, expressed TCRB transcripts were what got sequenced. Data came from immunoSEQ multiplex PCR; TCRdb stores just in-frame clones and leaves some out. Of 640,000 or so clones in the sample, roughly 13% are singletons; the top ten hold approximately 0.022%. Study findings and constraints: Shorter TCRB CDR3s, moderately but significantly so, were found in Type 1 diabetes patients in all four CD4+ subsets.

Which antigens these TCRs recognize remains unknown. Sequencing used naive CD4+ T cells from blood. These receptors originate from a man younger than 30 with type 1 diabetes.

This sequence joins TRBV5-1 and TRBJ1-2, with D maybe TRBD1 (6 bases). This CDR3 comprises 14 residues. Germline lookup yields CDR1 SGHRS and CDR2 YFSETQ. The V end was cut by 0 bases, the J end by 2 bases, with 8 bases between. Here the CDR3 reads CASSLDGQNYGYTF. Written as DNA, the CDR3 is TGCGCCAGCAGCTTGGACGGACAGAACTATGGCTACACCTTC.

The J gene is TRBJ1-1, the V gene TRBV9; D is uncertain. The CDR3 loop spans 13 amino acids. V lost 0 bases to trimming and J lost 10 bases, with 13 bases between them. The germline V gene encodes CDR1 SGDLS and CDR2 YYNGEE. The DNA of the CDR3 is TGTGCCAGCAGCGTAGGAGATGGCCGCGGAGCTTTCTTT. It specifies CASSVGDGRGAFF.